Here is one T cell receptor beta chain with its context. Its antigen is currently unknown. This specimen belongs to a study of graft-versus-host responses after intestinal transplantation. The method was immunoSEQ multiplex PCR; TCRdb's version includes in-frame clones alone and lacks a portion of them. The sample shows around 110,000 clones, 85% to 95% of them seen only once. The CDR3 runs to 12 residues. Germline-derived CDR1 and CDR2 are SNHLY and FYNNEI. Trimming stripped 6 bases from V and 7 bases from J, with 13 bases between. This chain joins TRBV2 and TRBJ2-7; D ambiguous. The TCR was taken from a human donor who was the organ donor for an intestinal transplant. The source was unstimulated CD8+ T cells sorted from spleen or lymph node cells, collected before transplant. The DNA for the CDR3 is TGTGCCAGCAGCCGCGGTAGGAGAGAGCAGTACTTC. Translating gives CASSRGRREQYF.